A selection of T cell receptor beta chains follows, all from one sample in a study of spatial heterogeneity in lung cancer. Using its own MiXCR run on the 5' RACE reads, TCRdb lists one record per CDR3 protein. Of 75,000 or so distinct CDR3 sequences listed, approximately 8.1% are singletons. The sample in question was PBMCs, obtained at surgery. Receptors originate from a male donor with early-stage non-small cell lung cancer. Both conserved end residues are part of each CDR3. The D gene is left open where the match is weak. Part of the rows lack a size; the others show once, few, many or a class for expanded clones.

V	J	D	size	DNA	CDR3
TRBV23-1	TRBJ2-2	TRBD2	few	TGCGCCAGCAGTCATGAGGGAGGGAGAAGATACACCGGGGAGCTGTTTTTT	CASSHEGGRRYTGELFF
TRBV12-3/TRBV12-4	TRBJ2-3	-	-	TGTGCCAGCAGCCCGTGGCGGGAAACGCAGTATTTT	CASSPWRETQYF
TRBV2	TRBJ1-2	-	many	TGTGCCAGCGCCGGGACGTATGACTATGGCTACACCTTC	CASAGTYDYGYTF
TRBV12-3/TRBV12-4	TRBJ2-3	-	many	TGTGCCAGCACCATTCAAAGAACTGGTGCAGATACGCAGTATTTT	CASTIQRTGADTQYF
TRBV5-4	TRBJ2-7	TRBD2	few	TGTGCCAGCAGCTTGGAGGGCGGGAGATACGACGAGCAGTACTTC	CASSLEGGRYDEQYF
TRBV5-1	TRBJ2-5	-	many	TGCGCCAGCAGCTTGGGACCGGCCCAAGAGACCCAGTACTTC	CASSLGPAQETQYF
TRBV12-3/TRBV12-4	TRBJ2-7	-	-	TGTGCCAGCAGTCCCACCTTCACCGCGTCCTACGAGCAGTACTTC	CASSPTFTASYEQYF
TRBV10-3	TRBJ2-3	-	-	TGTGCCATCAACCAGGGCAACCCTAGCACAGATACGCAGTATTTT	CAINQGNPSTDTQYF
TRBV3-1	TRBJ1-1	-	many	TGTGCCAGCAGCCAAAAGGACTATCAGAACACTGAAGCTTTCTTT	CASSQKDYQNTEAFF
TRBV19	TRBJ2-1	-	many	TGTGCCAGTCGCATCTCCGGGACCTCCTACAATGAGCAGTTCTTC	CASRISGTSYNEQFF
TRBV5-4	TRBJ1-2	-	many	TGTGCCAGCAGCCCCGGTCGGGCCTATGGCTACACCTTC	CASSPGRAYGYTF
TRBV24-1	TRBJ1-2	-	-	TGTGCCACCAGCTTTGGGACGGGGAACTATGGCTACACCTTC	CATSFGTGNYGYTF
TRBV5-1	TRBJ1-3	-	few	TGCGCCAGCAGCTTGGAAGCAGGGAACACCATATATTTT	CASSLEAGNTIYF
TRBV30	TRBJ2-1	-	few	TGTGCCTGGAGTGCCTCGGGTGAGCAGTTCTTC	CAWSASGEQFF
TRBV7-2	TRBJ2-1	TRBD2	-	TGTGCCAGCAGCTCTAGCGGGGGGGCCGGCGTTTTGATTAATGAGCAGTTCTTC	CASSSSGGAGVLINEQFF
TRBV10-3	TRBJ1-2	-	-	TGTGCCATCAGTGAGTCAGGAGGCTACACCTTC	CAISESGGYTF
TRBV11-2	TRBJ1-1	-	many	TGTGCCAGCAGCTTATATGACCGGAGCACTGAAGCTTTCTTT	CASSLYDRSTEAFF
TRBV20-1	TRBJ2-1	TRBD2	few	TGCAGTGCTAGAGATCACCCACTAGCGGGAACATATCATCGTGAGCAGTTCTTC	CSARDHPLAGTYHREQFF
TRBV25-1	TRBJ2-3	-	many	TGTGCCAGCAGTGATCCGACAGGCACAGATACGCAGTATTTT	CASSDPTGTDTQYF
TRBV10-3	TRBJ2-1	-	-	TGTGCCATCAGTGATTTGGCGGGAACCTACAATGAGCAGTTCTTC	CAISDLAGTYNEQFF
TRBV5-1	TRBJ2-3	-	few	TGCGCCAGCAGCCCAACGACAGATACGCAGTATTTT	CASSPTTDTQYF
TRBV6-2/TRBV6-3	TRBJ2-7	TRBD2	many	TGTGCCAGCAGTTACGGAACGGGAGGGCCTCCCTACGAGCAGTACTTC	CASSYGTGGPPYEQYF